The 5 T cell receptor beta chains below come from one sample, sequenced in a study of blood T cell repertoires in COVID-19. This table comes from immunoSEQ multiplex PCR, and its TCRdb copy is limited to in-frame clones, with some not included. The sample carries around 67,000 clones, 82% recorded once. The sample consisted of peripheral blood. Receptors were obtained from an older man with active COVID-19.

The table lists this clone with a count of one. This chain joins TRBV6-5 and TRBJ1-2, with a weak D call TRBD1 (5 bases). Germline loops: CDR1 MNHEY, CDR2 SVGAGI. The V and J ends lost 7 bases and 2 bases respectively, with 17 bases between them. This CDR3 is built from 15 residues. CDR3 DNA: TGTGCCAGCACCCCAACGACAGCCAAAAACTATGGCTACACCTTC. This encodes CASTPTTAKNYGYTF.

J is TRBJ2-7 and V is TRBV6-6; unclear D gene. Germline CDR1 reads MNHNY; CDR2 reads SVGAGI (reference sequence). There are 16 residues in the CDR3. V was pared by 0 bases and J by 0 bases, with 12 bases between. This chain's CDR3 is CASSYSGQASSYEQYF. DNA for the CDR3: TGTGCCAGCAGTTACTCAGGCCAGGCAAGCTCCTACGAGCAGTACTTC.

This clone was seen a few times. The chain couples TRBV7-9 to TRBJ1-5, with no clear D. The CDR3 consists of 13 residues. V was pared by 2 bases and J by 7 bases, with 9 bases between. From germline, CDR1 is SEHNR and CDR2 FQNEAQ (reference sequence). CDR3 region: CASSLQDSQPQHF. Written as DNA, the CDR3 is TGTGCCAGCAGCTTACAGGACTCCCAGCCCCAGCATTTT.

The chain has TRBV6-5 and TRBJ2-7; 9 bases are a match to TRBD2. The CDR3 length is 15 residues. Germline V gene sequence: CDR1 MNHEY, CDR2 SVGAGI. After removal of 0 bases from V and 4 bases from J, the junction contained 4 bases not matched to a gene. CDR3 in amino acids: CASSYSTSGPYEQYF. The CDR3, as DNA: TGTGCCAGCAGTTACTCGACTAGCGGACCTTACGAGCAGTACTTC.

The CDR3 region is CASSDLWGQGNYEQYF. The CDR3 DNA reads as TGTGCCAGCAGTGATCTGTGGGGGCAGGGTAACTACGAGCAGTACTTC. V usage is TRBV6-1 and J usage is TRBJ2-7; tentatively, D is TRBD1 (6 bases). V was pared by 3 bases and J by 3 bases, with 18 bases between. CDR3 length equals 16 residues. Looked up from germline, CDR1 is MNHNS and CDR2 is SASEGT.